The 20 T cell receptor beta chains in this list originate from one sample, sequenced in a study of blood T cell repertoires in COVID-19. The data were produced by immunoSEQ multiplex PCR, yet TCRdb's version contains in-frame clones alone and is incomplete. The sample has around 29,000 clones, 70% to 90% seen once. Sequenced sample: peripheral blood. The source of these receptors is a woman older than 75 with COVID-19, enrolled during active disease.

The chain carries TRBV7-9 and TRBJ1-5; TRBD1 matches at 9 bases. This CDR3 is 16 amino acids long. Per the germline V gene, CDR1 is SEHNR and CDR2 is FQNEAQ (reference sequence). V lost 5 bases, J lost 7 bases, and 12 bases stayed unmatched. Here the CDR3 DNA reads TGTGCCAGCAGCCTAACCTCCGGGACAGGGAGACAGCCCCAGCATTTT. It translates to CASSLTSGTGRQPQHF.

The chain combines TRBV30 with TRBJ2-2, with 7 bases aligning to TRBD1. After removal of 2 bases from V and 4 bases from J, the junction contained 7 bases not matched to a gene. The CDR3 is 15 residues long. The germline V gene encodes CDR1 GTSNPN and CDR2 SVGIG (reference sequence). CDR3 DNA: TGTGCCTGGAGTCCGAGGGGGCGCGGCACCGGGGAGCTGTTTTTT. This gives the protein CAWSPRGRGTGELFF.

The chain carries TRBV7-3 and TRBJ2-3; 8 nucleotides match TRBD2. Trimming removed 2 bases from V and 5 bases from J; junction bases left unmatched: 3. From germline, CDR1 is SGHTA and CDR2 FQGTGA. This CDR3 comprises 14 residues. The CDR3 reads CASSLVGGEDTQYF. DNA of the CDR3: TGTGCCAGCAGCTTAGTCGGGGGGGAAGATACGCAGTATTTT. The full variable domain, its missing parts supplied by reference TRBV7-3 and TRBJ2-3, is GAGVSQTPSNKVTEKGKYVELRCDPISGHTALYWYRQSLGQGPEFLIYFQGTGAADDSGLPNDRFFAVRPEGSVSTLKIQRTERGDSAVYLCASSLVGGEDTQYFGPGTRLTVL.

The rearrangement uses TRBV19 and TRBJ1-4; TRBD1 is a possible D gene (5 bases). CDR1 and CDR2 (germline): LNHDA, SQIVND (reference sequence). The CDR3 runs to 14 residues. V lost 3 bases and J lost 11, with 16 bases in between. CDR3: CASSILQGDSKLFF. The CDR3 region has the DNA TGTGCCAGTAGTATCCTACAAGGGGATTCGAAACTGTTTTTT.

The V and J genes are TRBV3-1 (or the pseudogene TRBV3-2) and TRBJ2-2, with D maybe TRBD1 (5 bases). The CDR3 consists of 14 residues. V gave up 1 base and J gave up 7 bases, with 10 bases separating them. Germline V CDR1 and CDR2: LGHDT, YNNKEL (reference sequence). The CDR3 reads CASSQARGSGELFF. The DNA of the CDR3 is TGTGCCAGCAGCCAAGCTAGGGGAAGCGGGGAGCTGTTTTTT.

This clone occurred once. The chain couples TRBV6-2 or TRBV6-3 to TRBJ2-1; 12 nucleotides line up with TRBD1. The CDR3 contains 15 residues. V trimming: 2 bases; J trimming: 8 bases; junction bases outside the gene matches: 4. CDR1 and CDR2 (germline): MNHEY, SVGEGT. The CDR3 loop is CASSYRGTGGYEQFF. Here the CDR3 DNA reads TGTGCCAGCAGTTACCGGGGGACAGGGGGCTATGAGCAGTTCTTC.

CDR3 residues: CASSLRTGGNTEAFF. The CDR3 DNA reads as TGTGCCAGCAGCCTAAGGACAGGGGGGAACACTGAAGCTTTCTTT. The rearrangement uses TRBV3-1 (or the pseudogene TRBV3-2) and TRBJ1-1; 10 nucleotides align to TRBD1. This CDR3 has 15 residues. V was clipped by 4 bases and J by 1 base; unmatched bases: 3. Germline CDR1 LGHDT, CDR2 YNNKEL (reference sequence).

This clone is a singleton in its sample. The chain employs TRBV30 and TRBJ2-7; TRBD1 matches at 8 bases. J was trimmed by 2 bases and V by 0 bases; bases with no gene match: 9. Germline V gene sequence: CDR1 GTSNPN, CDR2 SVGIG (reference sequence). The CDR3 is 16 amino acids. CDR3 coding DNA: TGTGCCTGGAGTGTACAAGGGACAGGTGTTACCTACGAGCAGTACTTC. This encodes CAWSVQGTGVTYEQYF. The full variable domain, in which reference TRBV30 and TRBJ2-7 provide the parts outside the CDR3, is SQTIHQWPATLVQPVGSPLSLECTVEGTSNPNLYWYRQAAGRGLQLLFYSVGIGQISSEVPQNLSASRPQDRQFILSSKKLLLSDSGFYLCAWSVQGTGVTYEQYFGPGTRLTVT.

The V gene is TRBV4-2, the J gene TRBJ1-2; D remains unclear. Trimming removed 4 bases at V and 6 bases at J, with 24 bases between. Per the germline V gene, CDR1 is LGHNA and CDR2 is YNFKEQ. CDR3 size: 17 residues. The chain's CDR3 is CASSRSGVAFSNNGYTF. In DNA, the CDR3 is TGTGCCAGCAGCCGCAGTGGAGTTGCGTTCTCAAATAATGGCTACACCTTC.

The chain is built from TRBV6-5 and TRBJ1-3, with no clear D. Deletions cut 4 bases from V and 4 bases from J, with 8 bases between. Per the germline V gene, CDR1 is MNHEY and CDR2 is SVGAGI. The CDR3 has 13 residues. DNA for the CDR3: TGTGCCAGCAGTTCCGAGCCGGGAAACACCATATATTTT. This sequence encodes CASSSEPGNTIYF.

This clone was detected once. The chain is built from TRBV18 and TRBJ1-2, with a tentative D call TRBD1 (5 bases). The ends were cut back, 0 bases at V and 5 bases at J, with 13 bases in the middle. The germline gives CDR1 KGHSH, CDR2 LQKENI. The CDR3 sequence is 15 residues long. CDR3 sequence: CASSPPGGTDYGYTF. As DNA, the CDR3 is TGTGCCAGCTCACCACCGGGCGGGACGGATTATGGCTACACCTTC.

This chain uses TRBV6-5 with TRBJ2-1; D remains ambiguous. The CDR3 consists of 13 residues. Germline V gives CDR1 MNHEY, CDR2 SVGAGI. Trimming removed 0 bases at V and 10 bases at J, with 10 bases between. In DNA, the CDR3 is TGTGCCAGCAGTTACTCGTTTAGCCAGGAGCAGTTCTTC. This translates into CASSYSFSQEQFF.

This chain joins TRBV3-1 (or the pseudogene TRBV3-2) and TRBJ1-3; D is undetermined. The germline gives CDR1 LGHDT, CDR2 YNNKEL (reference sequence). Between the trimmed V and J ends, which lost 1 base and 1 base, there was a span of 5 bases. The CDR3 totals 14 residues. The CDR3 sequence: CASSQGGSGNTIYF. The DNA of the CDR3 is TGTGCCAGCAGCCAAGGAGGTTCTGGAAACACCATATATTTT.

V gene TRBV7-9 combines with J gene TRBJ2-1; 8 bases agree with TRBD2. Germline V lookup: CDR1 SEHNR, CDR2 FQNEAQ (reference sequence). After removal of 1 base from V and 7 bases from J, the junction contained 6 bases not matched to a gene. The CDR3 consists of 15 residues. The CDR3 sequence: CASSLVTSGRNEQFF. CDR3 nucleotides: TGTGCCAGCAGCTTAGTTACTAGCGGCCGAAATGAGCAGTTCTTC.

This chain joins TRBV7-9 and TRBJ1-2, with a possible D match to TRBD1 (6 bases). CDR3 length: 14 residues. Trimming took off 8 bases at V and 4 bases at J, with 17 bases between the two ends. The germline V gene encodes CDR1 SEHNR and CDR2 FQNEAQ (reference sequence). The CDR3 nucleotides are TGTGCCAGCGGGAACCCAGGGGTTGGCTATGGCTACACCTTC. It is translated as CASGNPGVGYGYTF.

This clone was observed at least ten times. The chain joins TRBV11-2 to TRBJ1-1; D perhaps matches TRBD1 (5 bases). This CDR3 is 16 amino acids long. From germline, CDR1 is SGHAT and CDR2 FQNNGV. V was shortened by 0 bases and J by 3 bases, with 14 bases between the two germline ends. CDR3 in amino acids: CASSLDLGVGDTEAFF. CDR3 DNA: TGTGCCAGCAGCTTAGATTTAGGGGTAGGGGACACTGAAGCTTTCTTT.

The genes are TRBV5-6 and TRBJ2-7; TRBD2 agrees at 7 bases. CDR3 length: 13 amino acids. Trimming took 2 bases from V and 5 from J; bases not matched to a gene: 4. CDR1 and CDR2 (germline): SGHDT, YYEEEE. The CDR3 is CASSFGGLNEQYF. CDR3 sequence (DNA): TGTGCCAGCAGCTTTGGGGGACTAAACGAGCAGTACTTC.

In this sample, this clone turned up once. The genes are TRBV6-5 and TRBJ1-2; no reliable D call. The CDR3 length is 14 residues. Trimming stripped 0 bases from V and 1 base from J, with 6 bases between. Germline values: CDR1 MNHEY, CDR2 SVGAGI. The CDR3: CASSYSQINYGYTF. CDR3 DNA sequence: TGTGCCAGCAGTTACTCCCAGATTAACTATGGCTACACCTTC.

The rearrangement joins TRBV6-5 to TRBJ1-1; D possibly corresponds to TRBD1 (6 bases). V dropped 6 bases and J dropped 3 bases, with 14 bases sitting between them. Germline CDR1 MNHEY, CDR2 SVGAGI. The CDR3 runs to 14 residues. Written as DNA, the CDR3 is TGTGCCAGCAGACGACAGGCAGGGCACACTGAAGCTTTCTTT. It specifies CASRRQAGHTEAFF.

The V call is TRBV19, the J call TRBJ1-5; 8 bases line up with TRBD1. V shed 7 bases, J shed 15 bases, and the junction held 11 bases outside the gene matches. Germline values: CDR1 LNHDA, CDR2 SQIVND (reference sequence). The CDR3 length is 12 residues. The CDR3 here is CASKGTGPVLHF. DNA of the CDR3: TGTGCCAGTAAGGGGACAGGTCCTGTTTTGCATTTT.